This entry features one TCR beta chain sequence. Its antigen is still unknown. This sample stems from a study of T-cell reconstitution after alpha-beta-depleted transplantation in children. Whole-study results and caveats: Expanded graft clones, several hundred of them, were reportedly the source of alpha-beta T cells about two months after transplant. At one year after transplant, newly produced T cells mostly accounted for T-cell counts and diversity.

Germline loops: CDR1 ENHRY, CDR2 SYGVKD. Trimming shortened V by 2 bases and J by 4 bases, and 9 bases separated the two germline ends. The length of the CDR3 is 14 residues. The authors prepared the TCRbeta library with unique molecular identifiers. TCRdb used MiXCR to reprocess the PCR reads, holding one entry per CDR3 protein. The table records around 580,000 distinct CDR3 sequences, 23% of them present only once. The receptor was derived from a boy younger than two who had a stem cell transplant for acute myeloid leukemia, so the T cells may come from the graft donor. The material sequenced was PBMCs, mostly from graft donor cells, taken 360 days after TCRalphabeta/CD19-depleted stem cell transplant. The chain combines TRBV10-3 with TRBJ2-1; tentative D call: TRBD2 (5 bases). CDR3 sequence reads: CAISEGEWYNEQFF. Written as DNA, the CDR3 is TGTGCCATCAGTGAGGGGGAGTGGTACAATGAGCAGTTCTTC.